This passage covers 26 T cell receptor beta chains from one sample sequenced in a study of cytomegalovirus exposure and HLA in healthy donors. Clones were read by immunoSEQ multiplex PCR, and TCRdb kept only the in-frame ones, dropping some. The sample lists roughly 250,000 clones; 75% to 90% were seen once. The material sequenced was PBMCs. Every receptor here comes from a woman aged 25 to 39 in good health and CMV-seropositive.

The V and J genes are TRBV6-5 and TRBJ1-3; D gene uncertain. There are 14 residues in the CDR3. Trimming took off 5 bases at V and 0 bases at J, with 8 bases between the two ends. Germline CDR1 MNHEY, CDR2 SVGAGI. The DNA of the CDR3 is TGTGCCAGCAGTCGAGGGAGCTCTGGAAACACCATATATTTT. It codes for CASSRGSSGNTIYF.

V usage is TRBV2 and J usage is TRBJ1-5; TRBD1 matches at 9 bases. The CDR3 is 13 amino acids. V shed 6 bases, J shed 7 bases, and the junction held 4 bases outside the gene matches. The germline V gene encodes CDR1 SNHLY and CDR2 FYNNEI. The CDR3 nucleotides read TGTGCCAGCAGAGGACAGGGGTCACAGCCCCAGCATTTT. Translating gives CASRGQGSQPQHF.

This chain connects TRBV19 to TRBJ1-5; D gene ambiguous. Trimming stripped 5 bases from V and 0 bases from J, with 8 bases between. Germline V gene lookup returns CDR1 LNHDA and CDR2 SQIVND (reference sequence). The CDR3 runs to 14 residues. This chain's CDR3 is CASSPLSSNQPQHF. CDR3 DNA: TGTGCCAGTAGTCCACTGAGTAGCAATCAGCCCCAGCATTTT.

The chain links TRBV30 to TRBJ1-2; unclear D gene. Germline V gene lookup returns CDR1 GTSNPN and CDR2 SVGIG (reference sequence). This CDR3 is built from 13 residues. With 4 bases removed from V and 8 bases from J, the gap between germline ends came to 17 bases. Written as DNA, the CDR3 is TGTGCCTGGACCCTCAAGCGGTCGCGGGGCTACACCTTC. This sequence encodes CAWTLKRSRGYTF.

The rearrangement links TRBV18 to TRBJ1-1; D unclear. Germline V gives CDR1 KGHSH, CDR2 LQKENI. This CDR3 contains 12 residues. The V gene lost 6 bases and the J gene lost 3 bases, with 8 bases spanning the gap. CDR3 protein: CASSKRDTEAFF. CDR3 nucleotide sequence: TGTGCCAGCTCGAAGAGGGACACTGAAGCTTTCTTT.

CDR3: CASSLYPAGMYQPTNNEQFF. CDR3 in DNA: TGTGCCAGCAGCTTATACCCAGCAGGAATGTACCAACCCACCAACAATGAGCAGTTCTTC. This rearrangement joins TRBV5-8 to TRBJ2-1, with D hard to call. This CDR3 is 20 amino acids long. V shed 2 bases and J shed 5 bases, with 29 bases lying between them. Germline CDR1 SGHTS, CDR2 YDEGEE.

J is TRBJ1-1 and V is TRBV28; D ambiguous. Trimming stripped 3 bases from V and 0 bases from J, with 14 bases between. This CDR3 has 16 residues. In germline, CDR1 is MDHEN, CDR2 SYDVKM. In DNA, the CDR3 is TGTGCCAGCAGTTTCAATCCCTCCGAGGTGAACACTGAAGCTTTCTTT. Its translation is CASSFNPSEVNTEAFF.

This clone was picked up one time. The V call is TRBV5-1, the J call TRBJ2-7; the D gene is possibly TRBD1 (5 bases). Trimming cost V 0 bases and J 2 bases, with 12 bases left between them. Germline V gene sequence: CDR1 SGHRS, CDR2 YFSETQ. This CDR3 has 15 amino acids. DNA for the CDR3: TGCGCCAGCAGCTTGGGTCCAGGGTTGGCCTACGAGCAGTACTTC. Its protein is CASSLGPGLAYEQYF.

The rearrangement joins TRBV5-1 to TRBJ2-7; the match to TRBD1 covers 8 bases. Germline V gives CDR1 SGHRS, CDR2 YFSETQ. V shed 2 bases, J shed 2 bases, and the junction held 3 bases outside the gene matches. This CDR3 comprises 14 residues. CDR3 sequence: CASSFMDRAYEQYF. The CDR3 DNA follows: TGCGCCAGCAGCTTCATGGACAGGGCCTACGAGCAGTACTTC.

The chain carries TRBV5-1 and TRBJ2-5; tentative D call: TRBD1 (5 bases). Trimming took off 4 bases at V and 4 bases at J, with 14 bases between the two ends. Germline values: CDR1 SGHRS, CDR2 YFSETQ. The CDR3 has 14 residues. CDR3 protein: CASSLQELRETQYF. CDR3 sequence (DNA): TGCGCCAGCAGCCTACAGGAACTCCGAGAGACCCAGTACTTC.

CDR3 in amino acids: CASGLVNQNEAFF. As DNA, the CDR3 is TGTGCTAGTGGTTTGGTAAACCAGAATGAAGCTTTCTTT. V and J are TRBV12-5 and TRBJ1-1; no clear D gene. CDR1 LGHNT and CDR2 FRNRAP come from the germline V gene. This CDR3 contains 13 residues. V was cut by 0 bases and J by 7 bases, with 9 bases left in between. The full variable domain, rest sourced from reference TRBV12-5 and TRBJ1-1, is DARVTQTPRHKVTEMGQEVTMRCQPILGHNTVFWYRQTMMQGLELLAYFRNRAPLDDSGMPKDRFSAEMPDATLATLKIQPSEPRDSAVYFCASGLVNQNEAFFGQGTRLTVV.

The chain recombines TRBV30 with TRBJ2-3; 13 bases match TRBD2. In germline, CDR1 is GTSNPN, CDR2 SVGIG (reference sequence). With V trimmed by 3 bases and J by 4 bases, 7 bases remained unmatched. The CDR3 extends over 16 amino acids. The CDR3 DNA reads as TGTGCCTGGAGCCCCGGACTAGCGGGAGAGGCAGATACGCAGTATTTT. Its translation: CAWSPGLAGEADTQYF.

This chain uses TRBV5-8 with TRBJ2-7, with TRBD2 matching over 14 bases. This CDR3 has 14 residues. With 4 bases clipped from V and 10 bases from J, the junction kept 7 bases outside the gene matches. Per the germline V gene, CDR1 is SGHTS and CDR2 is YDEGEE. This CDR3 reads CASSPGLAGAIQYF. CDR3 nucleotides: TGTGCCAGCAGCCCGGGACTAGCGGGGGCCATCCAGTACTTC.

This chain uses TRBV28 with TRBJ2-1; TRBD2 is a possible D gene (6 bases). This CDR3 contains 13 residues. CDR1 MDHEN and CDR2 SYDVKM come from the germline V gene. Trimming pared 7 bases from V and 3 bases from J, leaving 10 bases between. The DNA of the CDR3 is TGTGCCAGCATCTCGCGGGACTACAATGAGCAGTTCTTC. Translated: CASISRDYNEQFF. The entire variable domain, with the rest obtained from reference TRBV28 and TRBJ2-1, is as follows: DVKVTQSSRYLVKRTGEKVFLECVQDMDHENMFWYRQDPGLGLRLIYFSYDVKMKEKGDIPEGYSVSREKKERFSLILESASTNQTSMYLCASISRDYNEQFFGPGTRLTVL.

CDR3 sequence (DNA): TGTGCCAGCAGTTCCCGACTAGAATCCTACAATGAGCAGTTCTTC. This translates into CASSSRLESYNEQFF. V and J are TRBV27 and TRBJ2-1, with D perhaps TRBD2 (6 bases). This CDR3 has 15 residues. CDR1 and CDR2 from the germline V gene are MNHEY and SMNVEV (reference sequence). The V end was cut by 4 bases, the J end by 1 base, with 11 bases between.

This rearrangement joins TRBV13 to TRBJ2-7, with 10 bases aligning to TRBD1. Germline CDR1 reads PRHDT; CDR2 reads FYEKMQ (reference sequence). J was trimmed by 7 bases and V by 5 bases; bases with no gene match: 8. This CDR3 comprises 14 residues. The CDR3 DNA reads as TGTGCCAGCAGCGTGGACAGGGGGGTAAGAGAGCAGTACTTC. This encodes CASSVDRGVREQYF.

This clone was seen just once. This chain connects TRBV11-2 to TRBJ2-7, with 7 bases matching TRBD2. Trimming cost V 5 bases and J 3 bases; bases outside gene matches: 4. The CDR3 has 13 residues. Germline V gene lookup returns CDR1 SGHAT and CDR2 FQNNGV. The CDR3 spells CASSRDYLYEQYF. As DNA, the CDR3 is TGTGCCAGCAGCAGGGACTACCTCTACGAGCAGTACTTC.

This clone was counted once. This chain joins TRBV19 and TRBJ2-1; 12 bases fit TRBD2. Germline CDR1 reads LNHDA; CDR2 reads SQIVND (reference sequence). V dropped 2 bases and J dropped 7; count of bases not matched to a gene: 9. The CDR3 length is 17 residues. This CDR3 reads CASSISLAGGPPNEQFF. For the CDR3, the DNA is TGTGCCAGTAGTATAAGTCTAGCGGGAGGGCCCCCAAATGAGCAGTTCTTC.

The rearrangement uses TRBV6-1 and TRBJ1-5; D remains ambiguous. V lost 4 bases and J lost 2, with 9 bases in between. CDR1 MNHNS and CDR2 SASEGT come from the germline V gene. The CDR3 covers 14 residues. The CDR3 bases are TGTGCCAGCAGTGGACTCAGCGGCAATCAGCCCCAGCATTTT. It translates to CASSGLSGNQPQHF.

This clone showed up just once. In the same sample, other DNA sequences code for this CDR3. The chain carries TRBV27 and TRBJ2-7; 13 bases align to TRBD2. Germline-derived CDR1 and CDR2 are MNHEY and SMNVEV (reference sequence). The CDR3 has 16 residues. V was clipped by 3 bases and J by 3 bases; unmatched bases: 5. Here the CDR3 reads CASSLEGTSGIYEQYF. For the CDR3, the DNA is TGTGCCAGCAGTTTGGAGGGGACTAGCGGGATCTACGAGCAGTACTTC.

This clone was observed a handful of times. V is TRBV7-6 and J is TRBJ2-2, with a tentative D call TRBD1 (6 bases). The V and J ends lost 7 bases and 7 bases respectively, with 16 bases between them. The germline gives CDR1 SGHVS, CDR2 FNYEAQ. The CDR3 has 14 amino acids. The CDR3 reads CASTEQGFYGELFF. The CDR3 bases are TGTGCCAGCACCGAACAGGGATTCTACGGGGAGCTGTTTTTT.

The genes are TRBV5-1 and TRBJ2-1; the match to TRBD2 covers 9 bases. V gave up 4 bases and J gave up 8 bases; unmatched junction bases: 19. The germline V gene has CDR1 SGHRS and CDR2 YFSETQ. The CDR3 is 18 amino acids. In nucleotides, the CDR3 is TGCGCCAGCAGCCCTATCCCCGCCGGCGCGGGAGGGACCGATGAGCAGTTCTTC. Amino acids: CASSPIPAGAGGTDEQFF. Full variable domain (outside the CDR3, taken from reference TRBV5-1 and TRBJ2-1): KAGVTQTPRYLIKTRGQQVTLSCSPISGHRSVSWYQQTPGQGLQFLFEYFSETQRNKGNFPGRFSGRQFSNSRSEMNVSTLELGDSALYLCASSPIPAGAGGTDEQFFGPGTRLTVL.

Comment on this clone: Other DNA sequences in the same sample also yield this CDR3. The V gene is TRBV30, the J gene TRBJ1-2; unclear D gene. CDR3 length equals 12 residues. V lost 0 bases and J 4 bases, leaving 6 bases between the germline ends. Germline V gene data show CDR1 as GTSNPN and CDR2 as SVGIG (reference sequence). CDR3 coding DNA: TGTGCCTGGAGTGTACTCGGCTATGGCTACACCTTC. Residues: CAWSVLGYGYTF.

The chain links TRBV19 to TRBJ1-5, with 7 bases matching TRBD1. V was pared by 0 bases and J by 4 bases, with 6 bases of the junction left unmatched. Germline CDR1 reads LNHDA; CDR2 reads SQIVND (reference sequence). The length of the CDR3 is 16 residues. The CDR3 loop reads CASSIDLSGGNQPQHF. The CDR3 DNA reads TGTGCCAGTAGTATAGATCTATCAGGGGGGAATCAGCCCCAGCATTTT.

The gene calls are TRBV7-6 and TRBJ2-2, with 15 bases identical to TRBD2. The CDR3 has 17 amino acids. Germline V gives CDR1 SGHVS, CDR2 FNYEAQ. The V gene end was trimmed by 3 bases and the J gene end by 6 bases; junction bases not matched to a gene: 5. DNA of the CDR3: TGTGCCAGCAGCTTTGGGACTAGCGGGAGGTCGGCCGGGGAGCTGTTTTTT. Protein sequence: CASSFGTSGRSAGELFF.

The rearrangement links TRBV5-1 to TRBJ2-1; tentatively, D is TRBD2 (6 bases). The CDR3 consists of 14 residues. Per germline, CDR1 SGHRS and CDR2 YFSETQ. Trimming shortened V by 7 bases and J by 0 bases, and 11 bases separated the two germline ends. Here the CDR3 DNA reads TGCGCCAGCGGGCGGGAAGGCTCCTACAATGAGCAGTTCTTC. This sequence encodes CASGREGSYNEQFF.